This passage covers 26 T cell receptor beta chains from one sample sequenced in a study of T-cell memory formation after mild COVID-19. TCRdb redid the calling of the 5' RACE reads with MiXCR, one entry per CDR3 protein. The sample carries about 190,000 distinct CDR3 sequences, about 16% recorded once. Sequencing was done on a sample of PBMCs or a T cell subset sorted from them (not recorded which). Every receptor here comes from an adult woman who had mild COVID-19 (a few samples of this study predate the infection). Cell type and time point are not known.

This clonotype occurred many times. V and J are TRBV5-8 and TRBJ1-1, with D maybe TRBD1 (5 bases). V was pared by 4 bases and J by 0 bases, with 16 bases between. The CDR3 runs to 16 residues. CDR1 is SGHTS, CDR2 YDEGEE, per germline. The CDR3 loop is CASSRSGAEVNTEAFF. DNA of the CDR3: TGTGCCAGCAGCCGTTCTGGGGCGGAGGTGAACACTGAAGCTTTCTTT.

CDR3 residues: CSAILRSQPQHF. The CDR3 coding sequence is TGCAGTGCTATCTTAAGAAGTCAGCCCCAGCATTTT. The chain joins TRBV20-1 to TRBJ1-5; D gene unclear. The CDR3 is 12 amino acids. Germline CDR1 and CDR2: DFQATT and SNEGSKA (reference sequence). V was pared by 4 bases and J by 6 bases, with 10 bases between.

This clonotype was observed a few times. The rearrangement joins TRBV20-1 to TRBJ2-7, with TRBD1 matching over 7 bases. Germline V CDR1 and CDR2: DFQATT, SNEGSKA (reference sequence). There are 14 residues in the CDR3. Trimming at V came to 6 bases and at J to 0 bases, leaving 8 bases not matched to a gene. For the CDR3, the DNA is TGCAGTGCGTATAAAGGGGACAGCTCCTACGAGCAGTACTTC. Its translation is CSAYKGDSSYEQYF.

This clonotype was counted between two and nine times. This sequence joins TRBV7-3 and TRBJ1-3; the D is unclear. The ends were cut back, 4 bases at V and 4 bases at J, with 11 bases in the middle. This CDR3 contains 14 residues. CDR1 SGHTA and CDR2 FQGTGA come from the germline V gene. CDR3 nucleotides: TGTGCCAGCAGCTCCAGAAGTCCCGGAAACACCATATATTTT. Its protein is CASSSRSPGNTIYF.

This clonotype was counted between two and nine times. The chain is built from TRBV12-3 or TRBV12-4 and TRBJ2-2; a weak D match, TRBD2 (5 bases). The CDR3 runs to 13 residues. Trimming took off 9 bases at V and 4 bases at J, with 12 bases between the two ends. CDR3 amino acids: CASRGRVTGELFF. The CDR3 DNA is TGTGCCAGTCGGGGTAGGGTCACCGGGGAGCTGTTTTTT.

This sequence joins TRBV20-1 and TRBJ2-7; D is possibly TRBD1 (6 bases). The germline CDR1 and CDR2 sequences are DFQATT and SNEGSKA (reference sequence). Trimming cost V 3 bases and J 5 bases, with 20 bases left between them. The CDR3 is 15 residues long. The CDR3 DNA reads as TGCAGTGCTAGGACGGGACGGGACATCAGTAACGAGCAGTACTTC. This gives the protein CSARTGRDISNEQYF.

The V gene is TRBV29-1, the J gene TRBJ2-5, with 7 positions matching TRBD1. Germline lookup yields CDR1 SQVTM and CDR2 ANQGSEA. The J segment lost 5 bases and the V segment lost 0 bases, leaving 12 bases of the junction unmatched. This CDR3 has 16 residues. CDR3 in DNA: TGCAGCGTTGAAGATCCTAGTAAGGGGGCCGGTGAGACCCAGTACTTC. As protein: CSVEDPSKGAGETQYF.

This clonotype showed up just a few times. The rearrangement links TRBV20-1 to TRBJ1-1; perhaps TRBD1 as D (5 bases). Trimming pared 5 bases from V and 0 bases from J, leaving 7 bases between. CDR3 size: 12 residues. The germline V gene encodes CDR1 DFQATT and CDR2 SNEGSKA (reference sequence). The CDR3 region is CSAGGMNTEAFF. The DNA of the CDR3 is TGCAGTGCTGGGGGTATGAACACTGAAGCTTTCTTT.

The chain uses TRBV12-5 and TRBJ2-1, with D tentatively TRBD1 (5 bases). This CDR3 region has 10 residues. V was cut by 7 bases and J by 10 bases, with 8 bases left in between. The germline CDR1 and CDR2 sequences are LGHNT and FRNRAP. DNA of the CDR3: TGTGCTAGTGCCCAGGGAGAGCAGTTCTTC. Translation gives CASAQGEQFF.

The CDR3 protein is CASQGTTDTQYF. CDR3 coding DNA: TGTGCCAGCCAGGGGACAACAGATACGCAGTATTTT. The rearrangement links TRBV18 to TRBJ2-3; possibly TRBD1 for D (6 bases). Germline V gene lookup returns CDR1 KGHSH and CDR2 LQKENI. Trimming removed 8 bases from V and 3 bases from J, with 9 bases in between. The CDR3 runs 12 residues. The variable domain in full, with the rest retrieved from reference TRBV18 and TRBJ2-3, is NAGVMQNPRHLVRRRGQEARLRCSPMKGHSHVYWYRQLPEEGLKFMVYLQKENIIDESGMPKERFSAEFPKEGPSILRIQQVVRGDSAAYFCASQGTTDTQYFGPGTRLTVL.

In this sample, this clonotype turned up a few times. The chain has TRBV12-3 or TRBV12-4 and TRBJ1-2, with no clear D. This CDR3 has 12 amino acids. The germline V and J ends were trimmed by 3 bases and 8 bases, with 10 bases remaining between them. The DNA of the CDR3 is TGTGCCAGCAGTTTTTTCCTGGGAGGCTACACCTTC. Residues: CASSFFLGGYTF.

This rearrangement joins TRBV11-2 to TRBJ1-1, with D perhaps matching TRBD1 (5 bases). V was clipped by 5 bases and J by 4 bases, with 14 bases between them. The CDR3 totals 14 residues. The germline V gene has CDR1 SGHAT and CDR2 FQNNGV. This chain's CDR3 is CASSRDVLSTEAFF. CDR3 DNA sequence: TGTGCCAGCAGCCGGGACGTACTATCCACTGAAGCTTTCTTT.

This clonotype was picked up many times. This rearrangement joins TRBV7-9 to TRBJ1-1; weak D call: TRBD1 (5 bases). V was cut by 2 bases and J by 1 base, with 17 bases left in between. This CDR3 comprises 17 residues. CDR1 and CDR2 from the germline V gene are SEHNR and FQNEAQ (reference sequence). CDR3 residues: CASSLWAWGRENTEAFF. The CDR3 bases are TGTGCCAGCAGCTTATGGGCGTGGGGCAGGGAGAACACTGAAGCTTTCTTT.

The chain has TRBV7-9 and TRBJ1-1; TRBD1 might be the D (5 bases). CDR1 and CDR2 (germline): SEHNR, FQNEAQ (reference sequence). Trimming removed 0 bases from V and 5 bases from J, with 13 bases in between. The CDR3 loop spans 15 amino acids. The CDR3 here is CASSLARQGRTEAFF. Written as DNA, the CDR3 is TGTGCCAGCAGCTTAGCGCGTCAGGGTAGAACTGAAGCTTTCTTT.

This clonotype was detected a few times. This chain joins TRBV7-8 and TRBJ2-3; D gene uncertain. The V and J ends lost 3 bases and 4 bases respectively, with 17 bases between them. Germline V gene lookup returns CDR1 SGHVS and CDR2 FQNEAQ. The CDR3 contains 16 residues. This CDR3 reads CASSLFELRIPDTQYF. CDR3 coding DNA: TGTGCCAGCAGCTTGTTTGAGTTGCGGATACCAGATACGCAGTATTTT.

The chain has TRBV12-3 or TRBV12-4 and TRBJ2-1; perhaps TRBD1 as D (5 bases). V shed 6 bases and J shed 9 bases, with 9 bases lying between them. The CDR3 is 11 residues long. The CDR3 is CASRGHTEQFF. CDR3 sequence (DNA): TGTGCCAGCAGGGGGCATACTGAGCAGTTCTTC.

This sequence joins TRBV7-2 and TRBJ1-1; no firm D call. Trimming took off 3 bases at V and 4 bases at J, with 9 bases between the two ends. In germline, CDR1 is SGHTA, CDR2 FQGNSA. The CDR3 has 13 residues. CDR3 region: CASSFISGTEAFF. In nucleotides, the CDR3 is TGTGCCAGCAGCTTCATTAGTGGCACTGAAGCTTTCTTT.

The chain has TRBV4-2 and TRBJ2-5, with 14 bases matching TRBD2. CDR1 and CDR2 from the germline V gene are LGHNA and YNFKEQ. The trim removed 3 bases at V and 3 bases at J, leaving 3 bases unmatched. The CDR3 is made up of 16 amino acids. DNA of the CDR3: TGTGCCAGCAGCCAGGGACTAGCGGGAGCTAAAGAGACCCAGTACTTC. It is translated as CASSQGLAGAKETQYF.

This clonotype has just a few counts. The J gene is TRBJ1-2, the V gene TRBV6-5; D gene ambiguous. The length of the CDR3 is 13 residues. Trimming cost V 5 bases and J 6 bases, with 13 bases left between them. CDR1 is MNHEY and CDR2 is SVGAGI in the germline V gene. The CDR3 DNA sequence: TGTGCCAGCAGTACCCTCGGGGTTAATGGCTACACCTTC. This encodes CASSTLGVNGYTF.

V is TRBV15 and J is TRBJ2-1; 15 bases match TRBD2. V was pared by 2 bases and J by 9 bases, with 5 bases of the junction left unmatched. In germline, CDR1 is LNHNV, CDR2 YYDKDF (reference sequence). CDR3 size: 16 residues. CDR3 amino acids: CATSRPGLAGGIEQFF. The CDR3 DNA reads TGTGCCACCAGCAGACCGGGACTAGCGGGAGGAATTGAGCAGTTCTTC.

This clonotype has only a few counts. V is TRBV20-1 and J is TRBJ1-5; 7 bases line up with TRBD1. V lost 2 bases, J lost 7 bases, and 11 bases stayed unmatched. This CDR3 is built from 15 residues. CDR1 and CDR2 from the germline V gene are DFQATT and SNEGSKA (reference sequence). CDR3 sequence (DNA): TGCAGTGCTAGACCCGGGACAGCATTGGGGCAGCCCCAGCATTTT. Protein sequence: CSARPGTALGQPQHF.

The rearrangement uses TRBV12-3 or TRBV12-4 and TRBJ2-7; a weak D match, TRBD1 (6 bases). V lost 3 bases and J 5 bases, leaving 14 bases between the germline ends. CDR3 length: 14 residues. CDR3 sequence (DNA): TGTGCCAGCAGTTTTAGGCAGGGGATCCACGAGCAGTACTTC. It specifies CASSFRQGIHEQYF.

This chain joins TRBV16 and TRBJ1-2, with D uncertain. V was trimmed by 2 bases and J by 4 bases, leaving 14 bases between them. Germline lookup yields CDR1 KGHSY and CDR2 FQNENV. The CDR3 contains 15 residues. The chain's CDR3 is CASSQARAVIYGYTF. CDR3 sequence (DNA): TGTGCCAGCAGCCAAGCGCGGGCGGTAATCTATGGCTACACCTTC.

This clonotype was found a few times. The genes are TRBV7-8 and TRBJ2-2, with a tentative D call TRBD2 (5 bases). The CDR3 sequence is 13 residues long. Trimming shortened V by 2 bases and J by 6 bases, and 7 bases separated the two germline ends. CDR1 SGHVS and CDR2 FQNEAQ come from the germline V gene. CDR3 DNA sequence: TGTGCCAGCAGCTTAAAGGGAGCCGGGGAGCTGTTTTTT. Translation: CASSLKGAGELFF.

This clonotype was seen a handful of times. The chain couples TRBV20-1 to TRBJ2-5; D gene unclear. The germline gives CDR1 DFQATT, CDR2 SNEGSKA (reference sequence). Trimming shortened V by 5 bases and J by 5 bases, and 9 bases separated the two germline ends. The CDR3 extends over 11 amino acids. CDR3 coding DNA: TGCAGTGCTTCTACCGGGGAGACCCAGTACTTC. This codes for CSASTGETQYF.

This CDR3 reads CASSLERGAGETQYF. DNA of the CDR3: TGTGCCAGCAGCTTGGAGCGGGGGGCGGGGGAGACCCAGTACTTC. This chain uses TRBV11-2 with TRBJ2-5, with 9 bases identical to TRBD2. V lost 3 bases to trimming and J lost 5 bases; unmatched junction nucleotides: 7. The CDR3 covers 15 residues. Looked up from germline, CDR1 is SGHAT and CDR2 is FQNNGV.